The rows below give T cell receptor beta chains drawn from one sample of a study of cytomegalovirus exposure and HLA in healthy donors. Clones were sequenced by immunoSEQ multiplex PCR, and TCRdb holds only the in-frame ones, with some missing. The sample holds about 59,000 clones, around 83% seen once. Sequenced: PBMCs. These receptors came from a human donor in good health. CDR3s include the opening cysteine and the closing phenylalanine or tryptophan.

cdr3_length: 14; v_call: TRBV5-6; cdr3_aa: CASSLWRNFLEQYF
cdr3_length: 15; v_call: TRBV6-5; cdr3_aa: CASRSSMGAQETQYF
cdr3_length: 14; v_call: TRBV11-2; cdr3_aa: CASSWATGNTEAFF
cdr3_length: 14; v_call: TRBV2; cdr3_aa: CASRMVLGAYEQYF
cdr3_length: 15; v_call: TRBV5-4; cdr3_aa: CASSFYRARNYGYTF
cdr3_length: 14; v_call: TRBV6-5; cdr3_aa: CASSPRTGDQPQHF
cdr3_length: 14; v_call: TRBV2; cdr3_aa: CASRVGQRSYEQYF
cdr3_length: 13; v_call: TRBV6-1; cdr3_aa: CASIRGENQPQHF
cdr3_length: 16; v_call: TRBV28; cdr3_aa: CASRPTSGSSYNEQFF
cdr3_length: 13; v_call: TRBV29-1; cdr3_aa: CSVEDRAWSEQFF
cdr3_length: 14; v_call: TRBV15; cdr3_aa: CATSRSITLNEQYF
cdr3_length: 15; v_call: TRBV7-6; cdr3_aa: CASSPIRGRAYEQYF
cdr3_length: 17; v_call: TRBV19; cdr3_aa: CASSSTGLVFFTGELFF
cdr3_length: 18; v_call: TRBV25-1; cdr3_aa: CASSEYPGYLSTNEKLFF
cdr3_length: 16; v_call: TRBV7-9; cdr3_aa: CASSLTGTATNEKLFF
cdr3_length: 17; v_call: TRBV4-3; cdr3_aa: CASSRGYRGQGTGELFF
cdr3_length: 15; v_call: TRBV6-5; cdr3_aa: CASSYSESGANVLTF
cdr3_length: 14; v_call: TRBV28; cdr3_aa: CASSHQIAHKTQYF
cdr3_length: 15; v_call: TRBV6-1; cdr3_aa: CASSETSGGADTQYF
cdr3_length: 18; v_call: TRBV5-1; cdr3_aa: CASWTGTSGGPFTDTQYF
cdr3_length: 15; v_call: TRBV11-2; cdr3_aa: CASSLDGTGAYEQYF
cdr3_length: 14; v_call: TRBV15; cdr3_aa: CATSREAGFYEQYF
cdr3_length: 15; v_call: TRBV15; cdr3_aa: CATRDLMFSGNTIYF
cdr3_length: 16; v_call: TRBV5-1; cdr3_aa: CASSTGAQGAHTEAFF
cdr3_length: 18; v_call: TRBV10-3; cdr3_aa: CAISELLPTPGTSCEQYF
cdr3_length: 17; v_call: TRBV25-1; cdr3_aa: CASSEYGTSGIQETQYF
cdr3_length: 16; v_call: TRBV7-2; cdr3_aa: CASSPPGLASTDTQYF